This T cell receptor (beta chain) was recorded in a study of blood T cell repertoires in COVID-19. At the level of the study: The samples span acute and convalescent COVID-19 from the United States, Italy and Spain. The analysed material was cDNA or gDNA that came from T cells, B-cell-depleted T cells, or PBMCs.

This clone was recorded once. As processed by the authors: Reference gene primers were amplified, and this amplification served to estimate nucleated cell counts. The repertoire was sequenced with immunoSEQ multiplex PCR; TCRdb's copy has only in-frame clones and lacks some. The V and J calls and clone size were taken over from that table, and D and trimming were inferred from the DNA. The table shows 240,000 or so clones, with around 90% occurring only once. The sequence came from a woman in her 70s with active or convalescent COVID-19. The sample was peripheral blood.

The CDR3 here is CASSQDGMWPGELFF. CDR3 bases: TGCGCCAGCAGCCAAGATGGCATGTGGCCCGGGGAGCTGTTTTTT. This rearrangement joins TRBV4-1 to TRBJ2-2; D gene ambiguous. The CDR3 loop spans 15 amino acids. CDR1 MGHRA and CDR2 YSYEKL come from the germline V gene. With 0 bases removed from V and 6 bases from J, the gap between germline ends came to 11 bases.